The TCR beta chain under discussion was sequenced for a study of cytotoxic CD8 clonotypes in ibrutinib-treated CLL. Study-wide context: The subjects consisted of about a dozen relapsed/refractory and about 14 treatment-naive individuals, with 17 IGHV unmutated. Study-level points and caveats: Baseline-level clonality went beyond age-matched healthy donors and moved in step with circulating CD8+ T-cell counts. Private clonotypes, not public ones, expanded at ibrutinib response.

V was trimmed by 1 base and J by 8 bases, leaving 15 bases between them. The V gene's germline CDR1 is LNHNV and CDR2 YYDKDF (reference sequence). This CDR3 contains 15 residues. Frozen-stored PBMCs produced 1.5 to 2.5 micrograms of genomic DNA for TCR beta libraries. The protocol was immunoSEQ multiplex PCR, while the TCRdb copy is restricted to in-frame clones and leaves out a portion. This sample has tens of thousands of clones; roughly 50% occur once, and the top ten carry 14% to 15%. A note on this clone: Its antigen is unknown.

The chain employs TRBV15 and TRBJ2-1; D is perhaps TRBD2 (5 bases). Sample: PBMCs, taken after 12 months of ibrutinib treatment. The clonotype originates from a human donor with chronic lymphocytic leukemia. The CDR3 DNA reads TGTGCCACCAGCAGAGGCTCAGCGGTCTTGGATGAGCAGTTCTTC. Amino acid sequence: CATSRGSAVLDEQFF.